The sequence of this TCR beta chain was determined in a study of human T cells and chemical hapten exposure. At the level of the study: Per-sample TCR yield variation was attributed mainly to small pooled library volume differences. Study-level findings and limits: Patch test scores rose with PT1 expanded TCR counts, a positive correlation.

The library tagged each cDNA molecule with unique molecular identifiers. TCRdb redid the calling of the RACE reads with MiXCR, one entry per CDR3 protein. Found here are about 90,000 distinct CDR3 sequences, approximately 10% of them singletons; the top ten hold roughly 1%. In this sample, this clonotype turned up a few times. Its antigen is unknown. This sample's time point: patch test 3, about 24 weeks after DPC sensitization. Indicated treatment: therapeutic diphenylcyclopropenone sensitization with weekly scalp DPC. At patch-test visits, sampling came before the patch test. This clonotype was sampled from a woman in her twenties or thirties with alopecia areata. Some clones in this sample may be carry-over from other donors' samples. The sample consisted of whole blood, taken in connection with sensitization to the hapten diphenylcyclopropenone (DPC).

In DNA, the CDR3 is TGCGCCAGCAGCCAAGAATTAGCTTCGGCGGATCAGTTCTTC. This codes for CASSQELASADQFF. The rearrangement links TRBV4-3 to TRBJ2-1; no definite D call. The germline gives CDR1 LGHNA, CDR2 YSLEER. Trimming took 0 bases from V and 13 from J, leaving 16 bases between them. This CDR3 has 14 amino acids.